These T cell receptor beta chains were read from a single sample in a study of shared clonotypes between healthy human individuals. TCRdb keeps only in-frame clones here, not all; method: immunoSEQ multiplex PCR. This table has about 2.2 million clones, 93% appearing once. Sequencing was done on a sample of naive CD8+ T cells from PBMCs. The receptor source for this set is a man between 18 and 35 years old in good health. Some clones in this sample may be carry-over from other donors' samples. Each CDR3 is given with its conserved first and last residue. Each record gives: V gene, CDR3 protein.

>TRBV10-3
CAISEPTGGPNYGYTF
>TRBV27
CASSWGQGAIYEQYF
>TRBV5-1
CASSLAGGVSEQYF
>TRBV6-6
CASSKAGERDTQYF
>TRBV28
CASSYRLHTDTQYF
>TRBV5-6
CASSFLSSGRAGSYEQYF
>TRBV7-6
CASRALQTKQETQYF
>TRBV27
CATRVQGPLFRNTIYF
>TRBV4-3
CASSQEVASRYNEQFF
>TRBV19
CASSAGIGAFF
>TRBV28
CASSLAGRIYEQYF
>TRBV9
CASSSHRTSSYEQYF
>TRBV7-9
CASSLGQGAGNTIYF
>TRBV6-1
CASSEGGRF
>TRBV7-6
CASSLVTRVGTGELFF
>TRBV29-1
CSALPATGEQFF
>TRBV6-1
CASGSYEQYF
>TRBV19
CASSIRREFSEQFF
>TRBV19
CASSIGLREGPYEQYF
>TRBV6-6
CASNGGHEQYF
>TRBV7-6
CASSLGELNTEAFF
>TRBV28
CASSLGRATEAFF
>TRBV28
CASSHGELTNEKLFF
>TRBV28
CASSLPYFSGERQYF
>TRBV9
CASSVFPRAGSDYGYTF
>TRBV15
CATSRVQYGTDTQYF
>TRBV28
CASSLGQGYNYGYTF
>TRBV4-2
CASSQGYGTAAPYEQYF
>TRBV6-5
CASSPGPSTYEQYF
>TRBV7-9
CASRRAVPTGELFF
>TRBV28
CASSLVGTGSSGNTIYF
>TRBV28
CVVGLSQGTRPYNEQFF
>TRBV7-9
CASSLPTGANNEQFF
>TRBV7-3
CASSLLRTSGENEQFF
>TRBV10-3
CAISDPGQRMAQYF
>TRBV9
CASQGDLGGTDTQYF
>TRBV28
CASSFDGGPNYGYTF
>TRBV9
CASGVEGTGRSEQYF
>TRBV27
CASSPGLSYEQYF
>TRBV4-1
CASSQSPRSNTEAFF
>TRBV27
CASSSRTPPQYF
>TRBV18
CASSPPREPERRYF
>TRBV19
CASRGGRNYGYTF
>TRBV5-1
CASSPDRTARYEQYF
>TRBV14
CASSRDEGFSGNTIYF
>TRBV29-1
CSVTGSRGVYEQYF